This TCR beta chain was sequenced during a study of monozygotic twins with inflammatory bowel disease. General study points: IBD patients displayed reduced TCRbeta diversity (inverse Simpson) when set against healthy co-twins.

Details on this clonotype: What it binds is not known.

Whole blood that had not undergone T cell sorting provided the isolated total RNA. Researchers used template switching to add UMIs featuring a 6-nucleotide sample barcode. TCRdb processed the 5' RACE reads again and assigns one entry to each CDR3 protein, with no DNA. The clone table shows 200,000 to 250,000 distinct CDR3 sequences, with the ten largest holding 7.7%. CDR1 is LGHDT, CDR2 YNNKEL, per germline (reference sequence). CDR3 length equals 16 residues. The clonotype comes from a human donor with ulcerative colitis or Crohn's disease, or a healthy co-twin of an affected twin (not recorded which). V gene TRBV3-1 combines with J gene TRBJ2-7; TCRdb proposes TRBD2, but this gene call is untestable without DNA. Material for sequencing was blood. This chain's CDR3 is CASSQDQAGKAYEQYF.